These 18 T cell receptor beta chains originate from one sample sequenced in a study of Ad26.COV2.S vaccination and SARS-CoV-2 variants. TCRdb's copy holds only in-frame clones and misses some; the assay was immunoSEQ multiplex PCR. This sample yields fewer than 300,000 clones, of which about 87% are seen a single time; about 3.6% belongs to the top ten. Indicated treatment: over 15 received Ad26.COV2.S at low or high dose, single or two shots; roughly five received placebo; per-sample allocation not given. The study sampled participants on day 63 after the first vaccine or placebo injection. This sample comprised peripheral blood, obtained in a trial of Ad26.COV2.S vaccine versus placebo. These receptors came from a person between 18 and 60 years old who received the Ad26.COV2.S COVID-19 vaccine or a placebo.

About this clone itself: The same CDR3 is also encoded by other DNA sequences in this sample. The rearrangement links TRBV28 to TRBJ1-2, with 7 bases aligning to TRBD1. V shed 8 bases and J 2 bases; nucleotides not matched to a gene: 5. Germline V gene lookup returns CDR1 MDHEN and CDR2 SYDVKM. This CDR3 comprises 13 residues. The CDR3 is CASSLTGNYGYTF. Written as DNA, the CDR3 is TGTGCCAGCTCGTTGACAGGGAACTATGGCTACACCTTC.

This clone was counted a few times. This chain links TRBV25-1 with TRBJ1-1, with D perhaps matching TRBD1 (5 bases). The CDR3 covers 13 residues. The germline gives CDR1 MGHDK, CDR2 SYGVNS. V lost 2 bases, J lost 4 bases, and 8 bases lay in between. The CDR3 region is CASSERRGTEAFF. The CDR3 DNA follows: TGTGCCAGCAGTGAACGAAGGGGCACTGAAGCTTTCTTT.

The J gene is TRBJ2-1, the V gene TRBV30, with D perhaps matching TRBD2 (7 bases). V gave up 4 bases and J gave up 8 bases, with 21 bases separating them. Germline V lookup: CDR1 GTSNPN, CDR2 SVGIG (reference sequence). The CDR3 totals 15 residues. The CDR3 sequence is CAWNNWGGGSDEQFF. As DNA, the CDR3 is TGTGCCTGGAATAATTGGGGGGGCGGAAGCGATGAGCAGTTCTTC.

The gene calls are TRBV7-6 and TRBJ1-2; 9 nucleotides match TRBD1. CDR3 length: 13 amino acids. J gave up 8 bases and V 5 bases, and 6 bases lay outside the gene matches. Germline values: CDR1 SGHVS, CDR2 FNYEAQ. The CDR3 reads CASSPTGGMGYTF. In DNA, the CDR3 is TGTGCCAGCAGCCCCACAGGGGGCATGGGCTACACCTTC.

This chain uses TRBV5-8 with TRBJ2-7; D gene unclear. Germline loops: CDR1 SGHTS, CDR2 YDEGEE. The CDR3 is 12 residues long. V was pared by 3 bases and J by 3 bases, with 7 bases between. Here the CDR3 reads CASSYLSYEQYF. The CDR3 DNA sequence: TGTGCCAGCAGCTATCTTAGCTACGAGCAGTACTTC.

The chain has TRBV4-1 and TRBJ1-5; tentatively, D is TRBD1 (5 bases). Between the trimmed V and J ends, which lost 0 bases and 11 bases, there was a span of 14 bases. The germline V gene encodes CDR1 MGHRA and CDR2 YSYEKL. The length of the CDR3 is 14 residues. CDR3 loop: CASSQERGTRTQHF. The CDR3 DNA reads TGCGCCAGCAGCCAAGAAAGGGGCACCCGGACCCAGCATTTT.

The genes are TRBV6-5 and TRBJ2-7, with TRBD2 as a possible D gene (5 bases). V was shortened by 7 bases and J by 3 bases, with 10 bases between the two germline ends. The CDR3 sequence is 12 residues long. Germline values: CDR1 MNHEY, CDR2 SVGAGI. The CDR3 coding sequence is TGTGCCAGCACCGGACGGGACTACGAGCAGTACTTC. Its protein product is CASTGRDYEQYF.

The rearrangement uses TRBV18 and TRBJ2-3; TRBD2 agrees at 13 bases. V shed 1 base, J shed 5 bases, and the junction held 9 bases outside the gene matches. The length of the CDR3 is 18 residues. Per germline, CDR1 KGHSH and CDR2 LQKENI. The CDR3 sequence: CASSPQRLAGGVGDTQYF. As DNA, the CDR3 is TGTGCCAGCTCACCACAGAGACTAGCGGGAGGCGTCGGAGATACGCAGTATTTT. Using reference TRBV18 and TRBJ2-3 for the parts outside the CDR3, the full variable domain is NAGVMQNPRHLVRRRGQEARLRCSPMKGHSHVYWYRQLPEEGLKFMVYLQKENIIDESGMPKERFSAEFPKEGPSILRIQQVVRGDSAAYFCASSPQRLAGGVGDTQYFGPGTRLTVL.

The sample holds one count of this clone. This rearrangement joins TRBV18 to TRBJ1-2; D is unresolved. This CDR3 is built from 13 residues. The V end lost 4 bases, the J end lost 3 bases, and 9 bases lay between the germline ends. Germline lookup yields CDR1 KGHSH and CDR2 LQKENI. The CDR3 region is CASSLDKDYGYTF. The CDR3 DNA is TGTGCCAGCTCACTTGACAAGGACTATGGCTACACCTTC.

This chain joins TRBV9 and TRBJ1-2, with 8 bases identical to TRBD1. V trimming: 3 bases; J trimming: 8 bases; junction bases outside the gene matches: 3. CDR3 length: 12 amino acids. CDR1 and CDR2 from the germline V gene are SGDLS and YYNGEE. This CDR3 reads CASSGTGKGYTF. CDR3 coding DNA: TGTGCCAGCAGCGGGACAGGGAAGGGCTACACCTTC.

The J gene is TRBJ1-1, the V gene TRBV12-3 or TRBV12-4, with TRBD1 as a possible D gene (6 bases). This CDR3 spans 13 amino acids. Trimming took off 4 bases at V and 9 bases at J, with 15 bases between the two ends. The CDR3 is CASSSPATGKAFF. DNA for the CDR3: TGTGCCAGCAGTTCGCCTGCGACAGGTAAAGCTTTCTTT.

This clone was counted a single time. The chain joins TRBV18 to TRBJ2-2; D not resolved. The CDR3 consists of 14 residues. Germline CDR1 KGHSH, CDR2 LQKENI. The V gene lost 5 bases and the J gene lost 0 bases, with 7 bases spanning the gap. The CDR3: CASSTTANTGELFF. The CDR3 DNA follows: TGTGCCAGCTCAACGACGGCGAACACCGGGGAGCTGTTTTTT.

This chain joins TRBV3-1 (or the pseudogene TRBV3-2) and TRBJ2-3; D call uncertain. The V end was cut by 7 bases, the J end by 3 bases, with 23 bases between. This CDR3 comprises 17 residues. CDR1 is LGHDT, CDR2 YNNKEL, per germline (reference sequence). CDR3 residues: CASTFTLRGRITDTQYF. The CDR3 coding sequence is TGTGCCAGCACCTTTACTCTTCGCGGACGAATTACAGATACGCAGTATTTT.

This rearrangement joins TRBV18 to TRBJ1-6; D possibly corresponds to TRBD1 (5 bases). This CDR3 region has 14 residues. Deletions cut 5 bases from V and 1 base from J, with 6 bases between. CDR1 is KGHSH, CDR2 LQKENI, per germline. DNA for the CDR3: TGTGCCAGCTCAGGGGGATCCTATAATTCACCCCTCCACTTT. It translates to CASSGGSYNSPLHF.

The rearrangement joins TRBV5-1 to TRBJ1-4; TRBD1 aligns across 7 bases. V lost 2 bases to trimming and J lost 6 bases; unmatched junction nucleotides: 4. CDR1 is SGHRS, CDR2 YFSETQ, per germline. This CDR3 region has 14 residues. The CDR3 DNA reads TGCGCCAGCAGCTTCGGACAGGAGTATGAAAAACTGTTTTTT. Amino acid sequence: CASSFGQEYEKLFF.

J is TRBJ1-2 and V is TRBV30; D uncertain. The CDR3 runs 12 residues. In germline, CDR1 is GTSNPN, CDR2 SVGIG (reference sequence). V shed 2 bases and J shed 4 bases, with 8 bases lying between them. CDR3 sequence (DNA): TGTGCCTGGAGTTGGACGGCCTATGGCTACACCTTC. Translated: CAWSWTAYGYTF.

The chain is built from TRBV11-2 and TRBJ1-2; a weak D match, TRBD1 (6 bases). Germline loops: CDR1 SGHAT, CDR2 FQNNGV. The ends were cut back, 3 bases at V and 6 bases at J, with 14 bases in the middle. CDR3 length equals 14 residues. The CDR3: CASSFWGAGDGYTF. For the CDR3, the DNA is TGTGCCAGCAGCTTTTGGGGGGCAGGGGATGGCTACACCTTC.

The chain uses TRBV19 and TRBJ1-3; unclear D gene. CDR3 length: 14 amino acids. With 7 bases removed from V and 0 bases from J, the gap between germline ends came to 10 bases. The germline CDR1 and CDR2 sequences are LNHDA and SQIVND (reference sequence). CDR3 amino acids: CASTNGYSGNTIYF. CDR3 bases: TGTGCCAGTACCAACGGCTACTCTGGAAACACCATATATTTT.